This TCR beta chain was retrieved from a study of a mutant IDH1 vaccine in newly diagnosed glioma. Overall study context: Therapy received beforehand was radiotherapy, temozolomide, or both, with most patients given both.

This clone was seen more than once but under ten times. Antigen unknown. Germline CDR1 is SGHVS and CDR2 is FNYEAQ. The length of the CDR3 is 14 residues. The ends lost 5 bases at V and 8 bases at J; junction bases unmatched: 4. Regarding the study as a whole: Researchers report vaccine-induced immune responses in over 90% of patients.

Noted time point: baseline, week 1 (first vaccination visit). Treatment specified: pre-vaccination baseline after standard-of-care therapy. Patients carried new grade 3 or 4 IDH1-mutant astrocytomas lacking nuclear ATRX. Produced via immunoSEQ multiplex PCR; TCRdb's table is partial and in-frame only. This sample yields some 67,000 clones, of which around 83% are seen a single time; about 4.8% belongs to the top ten. Sequenced here: peripheral blood mononuclear cells (PBMCs), sampled from a glioma patient treated with radiotherapy, temozolomide or both. The rearrangement joins TRBV7-6 to TRBJ2-1; TRBD2 aligns across 12 bases. The clonotype comes from a woman between 18 and 29 years old with glioma. Some clones in this sample may be carry-over from other donors' samples. The CDR3 sequence is CASSHRLAGDEQFF. CDR3 DNA: TGTGCCAGCAGCCATCGACTAGCGGGGGATGAGCAGTTCTTC. The whole variable domain, remainder taken from reference TRBV7-6 and TRBJ2-1, is GAGVSQSPRYKVTKRGQDVALRCDPISGHVSLYWYRQALGQGPEFLTYFNYEAQQDKSGLPNDRFSAERPEGSISTLTIQRTEQRDSAMYRCASSHRLAGDEQFFGPGTRLTVL.